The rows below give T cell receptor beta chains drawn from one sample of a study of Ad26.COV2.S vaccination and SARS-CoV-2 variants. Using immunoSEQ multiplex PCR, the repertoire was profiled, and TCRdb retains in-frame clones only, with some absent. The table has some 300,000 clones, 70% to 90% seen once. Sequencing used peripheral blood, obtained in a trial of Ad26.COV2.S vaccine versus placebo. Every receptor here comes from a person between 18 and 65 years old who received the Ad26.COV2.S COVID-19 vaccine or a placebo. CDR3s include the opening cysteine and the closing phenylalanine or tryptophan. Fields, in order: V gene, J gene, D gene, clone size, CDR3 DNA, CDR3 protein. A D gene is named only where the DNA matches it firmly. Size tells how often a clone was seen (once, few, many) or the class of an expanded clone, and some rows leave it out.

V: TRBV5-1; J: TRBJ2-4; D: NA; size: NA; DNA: TGCGCCAGCCCCCGGAAATGGCAGAATTTTTTAGCCAAAAACATTCAGTACTTC; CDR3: CASPRKWQNFLAKNIQYF
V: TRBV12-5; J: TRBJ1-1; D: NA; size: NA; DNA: TGTGCTAGTGGCACCGTGGTGAGGACAGCCTTAGGAACTGAAGCTTTCTTT; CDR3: CASGTVVRTALGTEAFF
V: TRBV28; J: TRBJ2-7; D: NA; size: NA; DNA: TGTGCCAGCAGTTTATTGGGACATTCCTACGAGCAGTACTTC; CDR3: CASSLLGHSYEQYF
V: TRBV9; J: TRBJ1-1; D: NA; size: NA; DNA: TGTGCCAGCAGCGCCCAACTATCTCCGGGGCGCACACAGGGCTTT; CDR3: CASSAQLSPGRTQGF
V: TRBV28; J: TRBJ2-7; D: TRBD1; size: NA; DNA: TGTGCCAGCACAAAGGGGGCAGGACCCTACGAGCAGTACTTC; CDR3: CASTKGAGPYEQYF
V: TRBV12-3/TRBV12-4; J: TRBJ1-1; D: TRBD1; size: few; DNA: TGTGCCAGCAGTCAAGACAGGGGCGGTGAAGCTTTCTTT; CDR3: CASSQDRGGEAFF
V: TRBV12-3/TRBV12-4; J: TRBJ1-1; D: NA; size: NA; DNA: TGTGCCAGCAGTATAAGGGGGGGAGCTGAAGCTTTCTTT; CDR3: CASSIRGGAEAFF
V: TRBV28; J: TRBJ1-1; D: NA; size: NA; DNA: TGTGCCAGCAGTTTTCCAGTAATGAACACTGAAGCTTTCTTT; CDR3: CASSFPVMNTEAFF
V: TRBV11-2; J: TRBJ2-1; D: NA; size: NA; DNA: TGTGCCAGCAGCTCACTTAGGGGGAAGGGAAGCTCCTACAATGAGCAGTTCTTC; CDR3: CASSSLRGKGSSYNEQFF
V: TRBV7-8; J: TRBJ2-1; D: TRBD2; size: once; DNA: TGTGCCAGCAGCGCAACAGTTAGGGGAGCGGGGGGGGTAAATGAGCAGTTCTTC; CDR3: CASSATVRGAGGVNEQFF
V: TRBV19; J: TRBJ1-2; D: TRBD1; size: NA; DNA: TGTGCCAGTAGTTCGAGGACAGGGGGCTACACCTTC; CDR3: CASSSRTGGYTF
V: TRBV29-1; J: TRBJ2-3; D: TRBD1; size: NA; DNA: TGCAGCGCCAGGACAGGGACCCCACTGGATACGCAGTATTTT; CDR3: CSARTGTPLDTQYF
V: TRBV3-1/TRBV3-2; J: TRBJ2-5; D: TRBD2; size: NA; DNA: TGTGCCAGCAGCCAAGGGGATAGCGGGAGTAGAGAGACCCAGTACTTC; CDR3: CASSQGDSGSRETQYF
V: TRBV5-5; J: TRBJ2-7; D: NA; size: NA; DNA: TGTGCCAGCAGCTTGACAGGCCCTCCAGATTCCTACGAGCAGTACTTC; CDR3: CASSLTGPPDSYEQYF
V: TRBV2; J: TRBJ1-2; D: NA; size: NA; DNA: TGTGCCAGCAGTGAAGACGGCCGAGGCTATGGCTACACCTTC; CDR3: CASSEDGRGYGYTF
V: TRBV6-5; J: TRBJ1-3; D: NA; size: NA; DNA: TGTGCCAGCACCAATCGGGGGGCTGGAAACACCATATATTTT; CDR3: CASTNRGAGNTIYF
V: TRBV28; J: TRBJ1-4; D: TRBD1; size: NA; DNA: TGTGCCAGCACCCCGGGACAGCCACTTAATGAAAAACTGTTTTTT; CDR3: CASTPGQPLNEKLFF
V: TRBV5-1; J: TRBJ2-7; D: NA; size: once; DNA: TGCGCCAGCAGACCCTCAGTCAGGGAGCTTAAGGAGTACTTC; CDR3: CASRPSVRELKEYF
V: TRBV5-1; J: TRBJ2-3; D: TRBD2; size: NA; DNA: TGCGCCAGCAGCCCGGGACTAGCGGGGGGCCCGGATACGCAGTATTTT; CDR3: CASSPGLAGGPDTQYF
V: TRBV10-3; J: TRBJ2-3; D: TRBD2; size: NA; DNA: TGTGCCATCAGTGAGGAGAGACTAGCGGGGGGCACAGATACGCAGTATTTT; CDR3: CAISEERLAGGTDTQYF
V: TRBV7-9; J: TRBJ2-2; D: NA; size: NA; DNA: TGTGCCAGCAGCTTAGGGGTCGGCAGGAACACCGGGGAGCTGTTTTTT; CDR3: CASSLGVGRNTGELFF